This T cell receptor beta chain is drawn from a study of T cells in Graves' hyperthyroidism and ophthalmopathy. Amplified TCR beta CDR3 regions derived from RNA transcripts. Researchers ran a first-round RT-PCR on the TCR CDR3 using the HTBI primer set. TCRdb called the multiplex PCR reads again in MiXCR, with one record for every CDR3 protein. Here the sample spans 300,000 to 450,000 distinct CDR3 sequences, around 16% being singletons. This clonotype has at least ten counts. With V trimmed by 3 bases and J by 10 bases, 0 bases remained unmatched. This CDR3 has 11 amino acids. Looked up from germline, CDR1 is PRHDT and CDR2 is FYEKMQ (reference sequence).

Sequenced: blood. V gene TRBV13 combines with J gene TRBJ2-1; 7 bases align to TRBD2. The TCR sequence derives from a woman aged 18-35 years with Graves' hyperthyroidism that later progressed to Graves' ophthalmopathy. CDR3 amino acids: CASSFSGEQFF. Here the CDR3 DNA reads TGTGCCAGCAGCTTTAGCGGGGAGCAGTTCTTC.